This T cell receptor beta chain was profiled in a study of blood T cell repertoires in COVID-19. Study background: The samples span acute and convalescent COVID-19 from the United States, Italy and Spain. T cells, B-cell-depleted T cells, or PBMCs provided the cDNA or gDNA that served as material.

Germline trimming cut 8 bases from V and 6 bases from J; bases unmatched to any gene: 8. CDR1 MNHEY and CDR2 SVGAGI come from the germline V gene. CDR3 size: 13 residues. Source study methods: Amplification of reference gene primers provided the estimated nucleated cell counts. Generated by immunoSEQ multiplex PCR, the TCRdb table keeps only in-frame clones and is missing some. That table furnishes V, J and clone size, whereas the DNA furnished D and trimming. The sample gives approximately 200,000 clones, roughly 87% of which show up once; about 1.9% is in the top ten. This clone is a singleton in its sample.

The clonotype was recovered from a man aged 35-49 years with active or convalescent COVID-19. The chain joins TRBV6-5 to TRBJ1-1; TRBD1 matches 8 bases. The sequencing sample was made of peripheral blood. CDR3 coding DNA: TGTGCCAGCCGGACAGGGAATCAACCTGAAGCTTTCTTT. Encoded protein: CASRTGNQPEAFF.